A single sample gave rise to the 8 T cell receptor beta chains below, sequenced in a study of regulatory T cells in long-lasting Graves disease. Time point indicated: persistent/refractory GD, antithyroid drugs over 5 years with positive TRAb. Making the TCR library involved RNA that had been extracted from PBMCs. Libraries of TCR beta came from iRepertoire HTBI primers plus Arm-PCR of CDR3 regions. TCRdb reprocessed the multiplex PCR reads with MiXCR, giving one entry per CDR3 protein. Of 600,000 to 800,000 distinct CDR3 sequences in the sample, about 32% were seen once. The sequencing here drew on peripheral blood mononuclear cells (PBMCs), taken when the disease was refractory, from a patient treated with antithyroid drugs. These receptors came from a female donor with Graves disease.

The genes are TRBV6-2 or TRBV6-3 and TRBJ2-7; 10 nucleotides match TRBD2. J gave up 2 bases and V 6 bases, and 7 bases lay outside the gene matches. Germline CDR1 MNHEY, CDR2 SVGEGT. This CDR3 has 15 amino acids. CDR3 sequence: CASRTRTSGTYEQYF. In DNA form, the CDR3 reads TGTGCCAGCAGAACCCGGACTAGCGGCACCTACGAGCAGTACTTC.

This clonotype has at least ten counts. V and J are TRBV12-3 or TRBV12-4 and TRBJ1-5, with 7 nucleotides matching TRBD1. The junction had 11 bases not matched to a gene; V was cut back by 2 bases and J by 7 bases. The CDR3 consists of 16 residues. In DNA, the CDR3 is TGTGCCAGCAGTTTAAGGGGGCGAGGGGGGCGACAGCCCCAGCATTTT. Residues: CASSLRGRGGRQPQHF.

This clonotype was found many times. The rearrangement joins TRBV11-3 to TRBJ2-2; D gene uncertain. V was cut by 5 bases and J by 6 bases, with 19 bases left in between. Germline V gene lookup returns CDR1 SGHNT and CDR2 YENEEA. The CDR3 has 16 residues. Here the CDR3 DNA reads TGTGCCAGCAGCATACGGAGCCTTCCGTCCGCCGGGGAGCTGTTTTTT. Translated: CASSIRSLPSAGELFF.

This chain connects TRBV6-9 to TRBJ1-2; no clear D gene. Germline loops: CDR1 MNHGY, CDR2 SVAAGI. The CDR3 runs to 14 residues. The V gene lost 3 bases and the J gene lost 0 bases, with 8 bases spanning the gap. DNA of the CDR3: TGTGCCAGCAGTTACGGCCCCGCTAACTATGGCTACACCTTC. Translating it yields CASSYGPANYGYTF.

The chain recombines TRBV10-3 with TRBJ1-1; no firm D call. The CDR3 has 13 amino acids. Germline V CDR1 and CDR2: ENHRY, SYGVKD. V lost 0 bases and J 7 bases, leaving 9 bases between the germline ends. CDR3 coding DNA: TGTGCCATCAGTGAGTCGTTAGGGAGTGAAGCTTTCTTT. Amino acid sequence: CAISESLGSEAFF.

This rearrangement joins TRBV29-1 to TRBJ1-2, with D uncertain. The germline V gene has CDR1 SQVTM and CDR2 ANQGSEA. The CDR3 length is 11 residues. V lost 4 bases, J lost 8 bases, and 11 bases lay in between. The DNA for the CDR3 is TGCAGCGTTGGGCGGAACATGGGCTACACCTTC. Residues: CSVGRNMGYTF.

This chain connects TRBV10-3 to TRBJ1-5; possible D gene TRBD1, 5 bases. The CDR3 contains 13 residues. V gave up 10 bases and J gave up 0 bases, with 10 bases separating them. Per the germline V gene, CDR1 is ENHRY and CDR2 is SYGVKD. The CDR3 is CATRQNSNQPQHF. The CDR3 region has the DNA TGTGCCACCCGACAGAATAGCAATCAGCCCCAGCATTTT.

The rearrangement links TRBV6-5 to TRBJ2-5; TRBD2 is a possible D gene (6 bases). V lost 0 bases and J 5 bases, leaving 16 bases between the germline ends. Per the germline V gene, CDR1 is MNHEY and CDR2 is SVGAGI. The CDR3 spans 16 residues. CDR3 loop: CASSYSTGTAGETQYF. In DNA form, the CDR3 reads TGTGCCAGCAGTTACTCGACTGGGACTGCGGGGGAGACCCAGTACTTC.